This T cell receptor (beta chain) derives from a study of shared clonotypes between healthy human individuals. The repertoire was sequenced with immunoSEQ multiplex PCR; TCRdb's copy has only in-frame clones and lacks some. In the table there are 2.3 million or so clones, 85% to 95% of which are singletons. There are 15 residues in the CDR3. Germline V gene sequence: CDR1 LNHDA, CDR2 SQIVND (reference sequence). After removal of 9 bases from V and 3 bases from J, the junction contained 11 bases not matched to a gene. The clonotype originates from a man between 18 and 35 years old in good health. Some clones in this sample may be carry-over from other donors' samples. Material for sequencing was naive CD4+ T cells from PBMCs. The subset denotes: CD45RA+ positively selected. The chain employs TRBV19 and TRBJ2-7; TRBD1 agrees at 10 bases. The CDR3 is CARTGGQSSCYEQYF. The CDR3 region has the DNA TGTGCCAGGACAGGGGGCCAGAGTTCGTGCTACGAGCAGTACTTC.